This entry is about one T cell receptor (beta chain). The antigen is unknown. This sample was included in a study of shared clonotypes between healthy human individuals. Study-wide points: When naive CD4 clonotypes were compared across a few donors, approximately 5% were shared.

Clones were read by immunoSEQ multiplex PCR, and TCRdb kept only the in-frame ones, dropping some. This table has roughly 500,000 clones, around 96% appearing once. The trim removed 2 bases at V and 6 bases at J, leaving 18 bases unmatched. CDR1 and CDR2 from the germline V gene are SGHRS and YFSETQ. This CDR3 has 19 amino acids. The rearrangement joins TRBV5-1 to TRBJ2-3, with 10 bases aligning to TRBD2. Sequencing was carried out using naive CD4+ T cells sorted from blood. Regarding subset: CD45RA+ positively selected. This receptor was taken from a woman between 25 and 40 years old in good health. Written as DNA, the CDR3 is TGCGCCAGCAGCTTCGAGGGCGGAGCGGGAGGGCCTAGGTCTGATACGCAGTATTTT. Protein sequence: CASSFEGGAGGPRSDTQYF.